This T cell receptor beta chain was obtained from a study of blood T cell repertoires in COVID-19. Study information: From T cells, B-cell-depleted T cells, or PBMCs came the material, which was cDNA or gDNA.

Sequencing was performed with immunoSEQ multiplex PCR; in TCRdb, only in-frame clones are kept and a portion is missing. This sample has under 200,000 clones, with around 89% found just once. In assigning cohorts, the study relied on participant-reported clinical history. Recovered status in Cohort 3 required two negative PCRs, clearance, or symptom resolution. After removal of 4 bases from V and 9 bases from J, the junction contained 24 bases not matched to a gene. The CDR3 is 21 residues long. Germline lookup yields CDR1 SGHRS and CDR2 YFSETQ. The J gene is TRBJ2-2, the V gene TRBV5-1, with 13 bases fitting TRBD2. The receptor's source is a young woman who had recovered from COVID-19. Sequencing was done on a sample of PBMCs or T cells enriched from blood (not recorded which). The CDR3, as DNA: TGCGCCAGCAGCCTGGACTGGACTAGCGGGAGACCCTCCCAAGCGGGCTGGGAGCTGTTTTTT. Residues: CASSLDWTSGRPSQAGWELFF.